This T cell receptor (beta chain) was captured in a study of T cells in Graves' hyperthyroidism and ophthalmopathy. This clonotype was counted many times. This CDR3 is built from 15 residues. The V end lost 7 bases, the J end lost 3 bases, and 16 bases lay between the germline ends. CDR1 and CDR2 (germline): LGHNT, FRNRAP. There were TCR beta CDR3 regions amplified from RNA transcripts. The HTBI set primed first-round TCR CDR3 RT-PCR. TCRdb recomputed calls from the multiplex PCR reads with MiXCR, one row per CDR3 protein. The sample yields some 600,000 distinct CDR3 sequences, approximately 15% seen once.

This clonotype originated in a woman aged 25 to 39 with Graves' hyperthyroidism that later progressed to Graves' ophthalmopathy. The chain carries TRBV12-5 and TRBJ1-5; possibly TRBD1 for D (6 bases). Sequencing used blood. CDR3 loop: CASALGGAFNQPQHF. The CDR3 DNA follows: TGTGCTAGTGCTCTAGGGGGGGCCTTCAATCAGCCCCAGCATTTT.